A selection of T cell receptor beta chains follows, all from one sample in a study of cytomegalovirus exposure and HLA in healthy donors. Only in-frame clones appear in the TCRdb table, and some are missing; sequencing was by immunoSEQ multiplex PCR. The data contain 72,000 or so clones, around 74% of them seen just once; the ten biggest clones take up around 7.4%. Material for sequencing was PBMCs. The origin of the receptors is a woman aged 25 to 39 in good health and CMV-seropositive. Both conserved end residues are part of each CDR3. The order of the fields is J gene, clone size, D gene, V gene, CDR3 DNA, CDR3 protein. The D gene is left open where the match is weak. Clone size is given for some rows only: seen once, a few or many times, or a class if the clone is expanded.

TRBJ2-7	-	TRBD1	TRBV7-2	TGTGCCAGCAGCTTAAAGATGGGAAGGACAGGGGGCGTAATGTACGAGCAGTACTTC	CASSLKMGRTGGVMYEQYF
TRBJ1-3	few	TRBD1	TRBV11-2	TGTGCCAGCAGAACTACAGGGGCCGGAAACACCATATATTTT	CASRTTGAGNTIYF
TRBJ2-1	-	TRBD2	TRBV28	TGTGCCAGCAGTTCGGTGGGACTAGCGAACCACAATGAGCAGTTCTTC	CASSSVGLANHNEQFF
TRBJ2-1	-	TRBD2	TRBV5-6	TGTGCCAGCAGCTTGGTTAGTGGAACTAGCGGGAGCAATGAGCAGTTCTTC	CASSLVSGTSGSNEQFF
TRBJ2-7	-	TRBD1	TRBV27	TGTGCCAGCAGTATAAGACAGGGGCCCTACGAGCAGTACTTC	CASSIRQGPYEQYF
TRBJ1-4	few	-	TRBV2	TGTGCCAGCAGGGAGTTGTTCGAAAAACTGTTTTTT	CASRELFEKLFF
TRBJ2-5	-	TRBD1	TRBV27	TGTGCCAGCAGTTTAGTCGGACAGGGAGAGACCCAGTACTTC	CASSLVGQGETQYF
TRBJ2-1	-	TRBD2	TRBV28	TGTGCCAGCAGGCGAGCGGGAGAGATGGGTGAGCAGTTCTTC	CASRRAGEMGEQFF
TRBJ1-1	-	TRBD1	TRBV7-8	TGTGCCAGCAGCCTCGGGACAGGCACTGAAGCTTTCTTT	CASSLGTGTEAFF
TRBJ2-5	-	-	TRBV25-1	TGTGCCAGCAGTGAACAGGGGCCTCAAGAGACCCAGTACTTC	CASSEQGPQETQYF
TRBJ2-4	-	TRBD2	TRBV14	TGTGCCAGCAGCCAAGGGGGACTAGCGGAAGCCAAAAACATTCAGTACTTC	CASSQGGLAEAKNIQYF
TRBJ2-2	-	-	TRBV6-5	TGTGCCAGCAGTTACGATACGCGGGAAGGACTCGGGGAGCTGTTTTTT	CASSYDTREGLGELFF
TRBJ1-2	-	-	TRBV11-2	TGTGCCAGCAGCTTAATCAGGGGCTATGGCTACACCTTC	CASSLIRGYGYTF
TRBJ2-1	once	-	TRBV29-1	TGCAGCGTTGAGGGCAGATATAGTGAGCAGTTCTTC	CSVEGRYSEQFF
TRBJ2-7	-	TRBD2	TRBV7-2	TGTGCCAGCAGCTTCTTAGCGGGAGGGCCCCCCCGAGAGCAGTACTTC	CASSFLAGGPPREQYF
TRBJ1-6	-	TRBD1	TRBV19	TGTGCCAGTAGTCCCCCCAGGGGGCAGGGGAATTCACCCCTCCACTTT	CASSPPRGQGNSPLHF
TRBJ2-7	-	-	TRBV4-2	TGTGCCAGCAGCCAAGATCTGGGCAAGAGCTCCTACGAGCAGTACTTC	CASSQDLGKSSYEQYF
TRBJ2-5	-	-	TRBV7-8	TGTGCCAGCAGCTTAGCAGGAGGATACGGGGGGACCCAGTACTTC	CASSLAGGYGGTQYF
TRBJ2-6	-	-	TRBV5-6	TGTGCCAGCAGCCCGCCGGCAGGTAGCGCCTCTGGGGCCAACGTCCTGACTTTC	CASSPPAGSASGANVLTF
TRBJ2-7	once	-	TRBV28	TGTGCCAGCAGTCGTCCCCAGGGACTTACCTACGAGCAGTACTTC	CASSRPQGLTYEQYF
TRBJ1-4	once	TRBD1	TRBV4-1	TGCGCCAGCAGCCAATCACTGGGACAGGGGAATGAAAAACTGTTTTTT	CASSQSLGQGNEKLFF
TRBJ2-6	-	-	TRBV15	TGTGCCACCAGCAGAAGGGGGAGAGGGGCCAACGTCCTGACTTTC	CATSRRGRGANVLTF
TRBJ1-5	-	-	TRBV4-3	TGCGCCAGCAGCCAAGAAGCGGGAGCGGGGAATCAGCCCCAGCATTTT	CASSQEAGAGNQPQHF
TRBJ2-2	-	TRBD1	TRBV6-1	TGTGCCAGCAGTCGCCGACAGGGGGGCACCGGGGAGCTGTTTTTT	CASSRRQGGTGELFF
TRBJ2-1	-	TRBD1	TRBV5-1	TGCGCCAGCAGCTCTCTCGGACAGGGGAGCTCCTACAATGAGCAGTTCTTC	CASSSLGQGSSYNEQFF
TRBJ2-5	-	-	TRBV9	TGTGCCAGCGGGGGGACAGTCGGTATCGGAGAGACCCAGTACTTC	CASGGTVGIGETQYF
TRBJ2-2	-	-	TRBV7-2	TGTGCCAGCAGCTTAGCGGGGCCCGCTGGGACCGGGGAGCTGTTTTTT	CASSLAGPAGTGELFF
TRBJ2-7	-	TRBD2	TRBV7-9	TGTGCCAGCAGCTCTAGGGGGGGAACTAGCGGTTTCTCCTACGAGCAGTACTTC	CASSSRGGTSGFSYEQYF
TRBJ2-1	-	TRBD2	TRBV11-1	TGTGCCAGCAGCCCGGCGGGGGTCAATGAGCAGTTCTTC	CASSPAGVNEQFF
TRBJ2-3	-	TRBD2	TRBV28	TGTGCCAGCAGTTCTTTAGCGGGAGTGGATACGCAGTATTTT	CASSSLAGVDTQYF
TRBJ2-5	few	TRBD1	TRBV4-1	TGCGCCAGCAGCCCTCAGGGGGTAGAGACCCAGTACTTC	CASSPQGVETQYF
TRBJ2-3	-	-	TRBV6-1	TGTGCCAGCAGTCCAGATAGCACAGATACGCAGTATTTT	CASSPDSTDTQYF
TRBJ1-2	-	-	TRBV18	TGTGCCAGCTCACCACCGGGCAGGGTACTCGGGCCGGTGAATGGCTACACCTTC	CASSPPGRVLGPVNGYTF
TRBJ2-7	-	TRBD2	TRBV29-1	TGCAGCCAAGGGGTTCCGGGAGGGAGCTCCTACGAGCAGTACTTC	CSQGVPGGSSYEQYF
TRBJ2-5	-	-	TRBV19	TGTGCCAGTAGCCGCGGGACAGCGGAGACCCAGTACTTC	CASSRGTAETQYF
TRBJ2-1	-	TRBD2	TRBV7-2	TGTGCCAGCAGCTCAGAGCTCCTTATAGCGGGAGCCTACAATGAGCAGTTCTTC	CASSSELLIAGAYNEQFF
TRBJ2-2	-	-	TRBV9	TGTGCCAGCAGCGTAGGCTTGGGCGTTACCGCCGGGGAGCTGTTTTTT	CASSVGLGVTAGELFF
TRBJ2-1	-	TRBD2	TRBV9	TGTGCCAGCAGCGAGGGACTAGCGGGAGGCTACAATGAGCAGTTCTTC	CASSEGLAGGYNEQFF
TRBJ2-5	-	TRBD2	TRBV28	TGTGCCAGCAGTCCGGGACTAGGGACTCAAGAGACCCAGTACTTC	CASSPGLGTQETQYF
TRBJ2-3	-	TRBD2	TRBV7-2	TGTGCCAGCAGCGCGCAGCCCAGGACTAGCGGGAGCACAGATACGCAGTATTTT	CASSAQPRTSGSTDTQYF
TRBJ2-7	-	-	TRBV29-1	TGCAGCGTTGGAGTGGGAAGAGGGCAGATCCACTCCTACGAGCAGTACTTC	CSVGVGRGQIHSYEQYF